The following is a T cell receptor beta chain sequence with its context. What it binds is not known. Unique molecular identifiers were incorporated into the prepared TCRbeta library. TCRdb ran MiXCR on the PCR reads and lists one entry per CDR3 protein. This sample has some 200,000 distinct CDR3 sequences, with 8.4% found just once. The entry originates in a study of T-cell reconstitution after alpha-beta-depleted transplantation in children. Study-wide results and limits: A year post-transplant, T-cell counts and diversity derived mostly from newly produced T cells.

Germline V gene data show CDR1 as SEHNR and CDR2 as FQNEAQ (reference sequence). V was shortened by 0 bases and J by 6 bases, with 10 bases between the two germline ends. CDR3 size: 14 residues. The source was PBMCs, mostly from graft donor cells, collected 360 days after TCRalphabeta/CD19-depleted stem cell transplant. The V gene is TRBV7-9, the J gene TRBJ2-3; D not resolved. The clonotype comes from a male patient aged 2-9 years who had a stem cell transplant for acute myeloid leukemia, so the T cells may come from the graft donor. CDR3 sequence: CASSLAGLADTQYF. The CDR3 DNA sequence: TGTGCCAGCAGCTTAGCGGGGTTGGCGGATACGCAGTATTTT.